Below, 8 T cell receptor beta chains from the same sample are listed, as sequenced in a study of T cell changes during pregnancy in multiple sclerosis. TCRdb keeps only in-frame clones here, not all; method: immunoSEQ multiplex PCR. In the table there are around 43,000 clones, about 91% of which are singletons. The sample in question was CD4+ T cells from peripheral blood mononuclear cells, obtained in the first trimester of pregnancy. The source of these receptors is a female donor with multiple sclerosis, enrolled in a pregnancy study.

The V gene is TRBV9, the J gene TRBJ2-3, with 8 bases aligning to TRBD1. The germline V gene has CDR1 SGDLS and CDR2 YYNGEE. V dropped 2 bases and J dropped 3; count of bases not matched to a gene: 5. This CDR3 contains 15 residues. CDR3 in amino acids: CASSVGQGETDTQYF. DNA of the CDR3: TGTGCCAGCAGCGTCGGACAGGGAGAAACAGATACGCAGTATTTT.

This clone was counted only a few times. V is TRBV11-2 and J is TRBJ2-7, with 8 bases lining up with TRBD1. The ends lost 5 bases at V and 4 bases at J; junction bases unmatched: 7. There are 14 residues in the CDR3. Germline loops: CDR1 SGHAT, CDR2 FQNNGV. Here the CDR3 DNA reads TGTGCCAGCAGCCCTGGACAGGGAGTGTACGAGCAGTACTTC. Protein: CASSPGQGVYEQYF.

The CDR3 protein is CASRFRASGRADTGELFF. The DNA for the CDR3 is TGTGCAAGTCGCTTTAGGGCTAGCGGGAGGGCCGACACCGGGGAGCTGTTTTTT. V is TRBV12-2 and J is TRBJ2-2; the listed D gene, TRBD2, was not tested against the DNA. TRBV12-2 corresponds to a pseudogene. The CDR3 sequence is 18 residues long.

The V call is TRBV19, the J call TRBJ1-1; the D is unclear. The CDR3 runs 11 residues. Germline CDR1 reads LNHDA; CDR2 reads SQIVND (reference sequence). V lost 3 bases to trimming and J lost 10 bases, with 9 bases between them. As DNA, the CDR3 is TGTGCCAGTAGTATTAGCGCGGGAGCTTTCTTT. This encodes CASSISAGAFF.

This clone has only a few counts. In the same sample, other DNA sequences code for this CDR3. The chain links TRBV30 to TRBJ1-1; TRBD1 aligns across 8 bases. J was trimmed by 3 bases and V by 0 bases; bases with no gene match: 0. There are 13 residues in the CDR3. CDR1 and CDR2 from the germline V gene are GTSNPN and SVGIG (reference sequence). The CDR3 coding sequence is TGTGCCTGGAGTGTACAGGGGGACACTGAAGCTTTCTTT. Amino acid sequence: CAWSVQGDTEAFF.

The chain uses TRBV10-2 and TRBJ2-3; perhaps TRBD2 as D (5 bases). The CDR3 totals 14 residues. Germline V gene data show CDR1 as WSHSY and CDR2 as SAAADI. Trimming stripped 5 bases from V and 5 bases from J, with 14 bases between. In DNA, the CDR3 is TGCGCCAGCAGTCAATCTCATCGGGGAGATACGCAGTATTTT. Amino acid sequence: CASSQSHRGDTQYF.

The chain links TRBV9 to TRBJ2-2, with unresolved D. Looked up from germline, CDR1 is SGDLS and CDR2 is YYNGEE. This CDR3 is built from 16 residues. V was shortened by 0 bases and J by 6 bases, with 15 bases between the two germline ends. CDR3 sequence reads: CASSVGGSKTSGELFF. The DNA for the CDR3 is TGTGCCAGCAGCGTAGGAGGTAGTAAGACCTCCGGGGAGCTGTTTTTT.

The J gene is TRBJ2-7, the V gene TRBV5-5; perhaps TRBD2 as D (6 bases). V lost 7 bases and J lost 2, with 16 bases in between. This CDR3 has 14 residues. Germline values: CDR1 SGHKS, CDR2 YYEKEE (reference sequence). As DNA, the CDR3 is TGTGCCAGCGAGTCTCGGGAGCCCCCCTACGAGCAGTACTTC. This codes for CASESREPPYEQYF.